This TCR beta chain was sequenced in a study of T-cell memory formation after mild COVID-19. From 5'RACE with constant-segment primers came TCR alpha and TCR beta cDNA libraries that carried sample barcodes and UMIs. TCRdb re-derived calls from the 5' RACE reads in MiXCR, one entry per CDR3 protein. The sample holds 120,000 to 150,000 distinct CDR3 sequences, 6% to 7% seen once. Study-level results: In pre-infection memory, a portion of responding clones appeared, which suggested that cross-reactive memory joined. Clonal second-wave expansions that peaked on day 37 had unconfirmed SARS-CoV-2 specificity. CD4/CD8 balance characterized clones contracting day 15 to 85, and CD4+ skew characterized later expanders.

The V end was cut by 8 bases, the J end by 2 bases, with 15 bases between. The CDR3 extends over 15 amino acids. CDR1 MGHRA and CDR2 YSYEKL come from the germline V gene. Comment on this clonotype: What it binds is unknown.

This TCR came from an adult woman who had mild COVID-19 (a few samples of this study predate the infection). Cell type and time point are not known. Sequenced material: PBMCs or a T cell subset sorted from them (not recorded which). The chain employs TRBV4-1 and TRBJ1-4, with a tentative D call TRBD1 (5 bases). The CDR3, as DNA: TGCGCCAGCCGGCCAATGGGGGAGACTAATGAAAAACTGTTTTTT. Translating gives CASRPMGETNEKLFF.